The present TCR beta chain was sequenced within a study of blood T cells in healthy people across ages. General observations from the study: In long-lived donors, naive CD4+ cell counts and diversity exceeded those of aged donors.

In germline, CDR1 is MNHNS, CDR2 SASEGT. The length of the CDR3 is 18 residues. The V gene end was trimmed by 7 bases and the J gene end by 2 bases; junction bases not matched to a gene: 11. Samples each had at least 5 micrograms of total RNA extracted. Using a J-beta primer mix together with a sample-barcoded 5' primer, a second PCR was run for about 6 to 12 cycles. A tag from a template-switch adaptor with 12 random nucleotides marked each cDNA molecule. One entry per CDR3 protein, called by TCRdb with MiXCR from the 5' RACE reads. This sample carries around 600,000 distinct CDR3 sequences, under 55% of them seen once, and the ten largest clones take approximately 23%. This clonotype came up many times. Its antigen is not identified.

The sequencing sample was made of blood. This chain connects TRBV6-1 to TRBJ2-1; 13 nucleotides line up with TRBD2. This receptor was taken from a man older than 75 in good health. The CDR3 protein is CASKRFFTSGGAYNEQFF. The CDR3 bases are TGTGCCAGCAAGCGGTTTTTTACTAGCGGGGGGGCCTACAATGAGCAGTTCTTC.